These 20 T cell receptor beta chains share one sample of origin, sequenced in a study of low-dose radiotherapy and immunotherapy resistance in tumors. Sample time point: before trial treatment. TRAV and TRBV primers primed cDNA for both TCRalpha and TCRbeta. Amplification of TCRs used a constant-region primer and V-primer adapter for around 20 PCR cycles. Each CDR3 protein is one row after TCRdb ran MiXCR on the reads. The sample lists 55,000 to 70,000 distinct CDR3 sequences; around 27% were seen once. The sample consisted of PBMCs, taken before treatment. The receptor source for this set is a male donor with prostate cancer.

This clonotype was counted many times. The chain joins TRBV12-3 or TRBV12-4 to TRBJ2-1; 8 positions match TRBD2. The CDR3 extends over 15 amino acids. J lost 8 bases, V lost 3 bases, and 9 bases had no gene match. CDR3 nucleotide sequence: TGTGCCAGCAGTTTCGGGACTAGTCGTTTCGATGAGCAGTTCTTC. It specifies CASSFGTSRFDEQFF.

This clonotype was recorded at least ten times. The rearrangement links TRBV2 to TRBJ1-5, with 7 bases that match TRBD1. CDR3 size: 16 residues. Germline loops: CDR1 SNHLY, CDR2 FYNNEI. Trimming cost V 6 bases and J 8 bases; bases outside gene matches: 16. The CDR3 DNA reads as TGTGCCAGCAGGGGCCAGGGGGAGAGAAGGCTGGAGCCCCAGCATTTT. Translation: CASRGQGERRLEPQHF.

In this sample, this clonotype turned up a few times. V is TRBV7-8 and J is TRBJ2-7; D may be TRBD1 (5 bases). The germline gives CDR1 SGHVS, CDR2 FQNEAQ. Trimming cost V 5 bases and J 2 bases, with 16 bases left between them. The CDR3 contains 15 residues. Here the CDR3 reads CASSTPAQGTYEQYF. In nucleotides, the CDR3 is TGTGCCAGCAGCACCCCTGCTCAGGGTACCTACGAGCAGTACTTC.

This clonotype showed up just once. This chain uses TRBV27 with TRBJ2-1; 7 bases fit TRBD2. This CDR3 is built from 15 residues. Germline values: CDR1 MNHEY, CDR2 SMNVEV (reference sequence). V lost 5 bases to trimming and J lost 6 bases; unmatched junction nucleotides: 10. CDR3 region: CASSPIAGVVNEQFF. In DNA form, the CDR3 reads TGTGCCAGCAGTCCCATTGCGGGAGTGGTCAATGAGCAGTTCTTC.

The rearrangement uses TRBV25-1 and TRBJ1-1; D gene uncertain. V was pared by 1 base and J by 1 base, with 7 bases between. Germline-derived CDR1 and CDR2 are MGHDK and SYGVNS. The length of the CDR3 is 14 residues. The CDR3 coding sequence is TGTGCCAGCAGTGAATCGGGCAAGAACACTGAAGCTTTCTTT. It yields the protein CASSESGKNTEAFF.

This clonotype was found a few times. V is TRBV9 and J is TRBJ1-1; the D is unclear. Trimming took 0 bases from V and 4 from J, leaving 13 bases between them. The length of the CDR3 is 15 residues. The germline CDR1 and CDR2 sequences are SGDLS and YYNGEE. The CDR3 DNA sequence: TGTGCCAGCAGCGTAGGGGGTCTGCTCGGCACTGAAGCTTTCTTT. Encoded protein: CASSVGGLLGTEAFF.

J is TRBJ2-3 and V is TRBV28; 16 nucleotides match TRBD2. Germline V CDR1 and CDR2: MDHEN, SYDVKM. This CDR3 contains 16 residues. Trimming removed 8 bases from V and 3 bases from J; junction bases left unmatched: 5. The CDR3 DNA is TGTGCCAGCGGGACTAGCGGGAGGGCCGGGACAGATACGCAGTATTTT. Translated: CASGTSGRAGTDTQYF.

The rearrangement uses TRBV5-5 and TRBJ1-1; D is unclear. The germline V gene has CDR1 SGHKS and CDR2 YYEKEE (reference sequence). The CDR3 is 15 residues long. Trimming stripped 4 bases from V and 1 base from J, with 14 bases between. CDR3 region: CASSVSPTGNTEAFF. CDR3 coding DNA: TGTGCCAGCAGCGTATCCCCCACCGGGAACACTGAAGCTTTCTTT.

The chain carries TRBV5-1 and TRBJ1-1; the match to TRBD1 covers 11 bases. This CDR3 is built from 15 residues. V lost 3 bases, J lost 1 base, and 2 bases stayed unmatched. The germline V gene has CDR1 SGHRS and CDR2 YFSETQ. The CDR3 region is CASSWGQGGNTEAFF. The CDR3, as DNA: TGCGCCAGCAGCTGGGGACAGGGGGGGAACACTGAAGCTTTCTTT.

This clonotype was recorded many times. The chain employs TRBV6-2 or TRBV6-3 and TRBJ2-1; D not resolved. The CDR3 is 11 amino acids. Deletions cut 8 bases from V and 9 bases from J, with 11 bases between. Germline CDR1 reads MNHEY; CDR2 reads SVGEGT. CDR3: CASESAGEQFF. The CDR3 region has the DNA TGTGCCAGCGAAAGCGCCGGTGAGCAGTTCTTC.

This clonotype has ten or more counts. The chain combines TRBV19 with TRBJ2-2; D remains unclear. The CDR3 covers 14 residues. The V end lost 7 bases, the J end lost 4 bases, and 13 bases lay between the germline ends. CDR1 and CDR2 (germline): LNHDA, SQIVND (reference sequence). The CDR3 DNA sequence: TGTGCCAGTACCCCCCCGACCGGCACCGGGGAGCTGTTTTTT. Translating it yields CASTPPTGTGELFF.

This clonotype was detected ten times or more. V and J are TRBV4-2 and TRBJ2-1; the D call may be TRBD1 or TRBD2 (5 bases each). Germline CDR1 reads LGHNA; CDR2 reads YNFKEQ. Trimming took 1 base from V and 7 from J, leaving 11 bases between them. The CDR3 is 14 residues long. In nucleotides, the CDR3 is TGTGCCAGCAGCCAAGCAGGGTGGGGGAATGAGCAGTTCTTC. Its translation: CASSQAGWGNEQFF.

In its sample, this clonotype was seen many times. The chain carries TRBV20-1 and TRBJ2-1; D may be TRBD1 (6 bases). Germline values: CDR1 DFQATT, CDR2 SNEGSKA (reference sequence). The CDR3 is 11 residues long. V dropped 1 base and J dropped 9 bases, with 7 bases sitting between them. CDR3 in DNA: TGCAGTGCTAGAGGGGGGCCTGAGCAGTTCTTC. Translated: CSARGGPEQFF.

The V and J genes are TRBV11-2 and TRBJ2-1; a weak D match, TRBD1 (5 bases). V was shortened by 5 bases and J by 4 bases, with 12 bases between the two germline ends. Germline CDR1 and CDR2: SGHAT and FQNNGV. The CDR3 contains 14 residues. CDR3 loop: CASSPSTGYNEQFF. In DNA form, the CDR3 reads TGTGCCAGCAGCCCTTCTACAGGTTACAATGAGCAGTTCTTC.

As regards this clonotype: A much bigger clone sits one base away, suggesting this may be a read error. V gene TRBV3-1 combines with J gene TRBJ2-5; weak D call: TRBD2 (5 bases). The CDR3 is 13 residues long. The germline V gene encodes CDR1 LGHDT and CDR2 YNNKEL (reference sequence). V shed 4 bases and J shed 5 bases, with 11 bases lying between them. CDR3 bases: TGTGCCAGCAGCCCTCCACTAGGGGAGACCCAGTACTTC. Amino acids: CASSPPLGETQYF.

In this sample, this clonotype turned up many times. This chain connects TRBV20-1 to TRBJ1-1; no clear D gene. Germline CDR1 DFQATT, CDR2 SNEGSKA (reference sequence). The CDR3 totals 8 residues. V lost 6 bases and J lost 6, with 2 bases in between. In DNA form, the CDR3 reads TGCAGTGCATCTGAAGCTTTCTTT. Its protein is CSASEAFF.

This clonotype was seen a few times. In DNA, the CDR3 is TGCAGCGGCCGAAGGCGGAGCTCCTACAATGAGCAGTTCTTC. It yields the protein CSGRRRSSYNEQFF. The genes are TRBV29-1 and TRBJ2-1; D uncertain. From germline, CDR1 is SQVTM and CDR2 ANQGSEA. Trimming removed 7 bases from V and 0 bases from J, with 13 bases in between. This CDR3 has 14 amino acids.

The chain links TRBV5-1 to TRBJ2-1, with 15 bases that match TRBD2. The CDR3 runs to 17 residues. V was pared by 0 bases and J by 7 bases, with 5 bases of the junction left unmatched. Looked up from germline, CDR1 is SGHRS and CDR2 is YFSETQ. CDR3 bases: TGCGCCAGCAGCTTGGCCGGACTAGCGGGAGGGCCGAATGAGCAGTTCTTC. Its protein product is CASSLAGLAGGPNEQFF.

Comments on this clonotype: Sequence at one end of the junction differs from germline and may be a read error. The gene calls are TRBV20-1 and TRBJ2-2; D possibly uses TRBD1 or TRBD2 (5 bases each). Germline V gene sequence: CDR1 DFQATT, CDR2 SNEGSKA (reference sequence). The CDR3 is made up of 15 amino acids. The DNA of the CDR3 is TGCAGTGCTGGGGACCCCACAGCGAACACCGGGAAGCTGTTTTTT. It translates to CSAGDPTANTGKLFF.

In its sample, this clonotype was seen many times. The CDR3 DNA follows: TGTGCCAGCTCACCAGAACATAACACTGAAGCTTTCTTT. Translated: CASSPEHNTEAFF. The rearrangement uses TRBV18 and TRBJ1-1; D is unclear. CDR1 and CDR2 (germline): KGHSH, LQKENI. This CDR3 comprises 13 residues. V gave up 2 bases and J gave up 2 bases, with 6 bases separating them.